One sample yielded the 22 T cell receptor beta chains listed below, sequenced in a study of cytomegalovirus exposure and HLA in healthy donors. Sequencing used immunoSEQ multiplex PCR; TCRdb keeps in-frame clones, though not all of them. The sample shows more than 55,000 clones, about 89% of them seen only once. The specimen was PBMCs. The receptors here all came from a woman under 30 in good health and CMV-seronegative.

This clone was found a few times. V is TRBV27 and J is TRBJ2-1; 13 bases map to TRBD2. V was pared by 3 bases and J by 0 bases, with 8 bases of the junction left unmatched. The CDR3 is made up of 19 amino acids. Germline CDR1 MNHEY, CDR2 SMNVEV (reference sequence). The CDR3: CASSFTGLAGVISYNEQFF. In DNA form, the CDR3 reads TGTGCCAGCAGTTTTACCGGACTAGCGGGAGTAATCTCCTACAATGAGCAGTTCTTC.

The genes are TRBV6-1 and TRBJ1-2, with no clear D. V was trimmed by 3 bases and J by 7 bases, leaving 12 bases between them. The CDR3 contains 13 residues. Germline V lookup: CDR1 MNHNS, CDR2 SASEGT. The CDR3 region has the DNA TGTGCCAGCAGTGACCGTGGGAGGTCTGGCTACACCTTC. Translated, it gives CASSDRGRSGYTF.

Here the CDR3 DNA reads TGTGCCACCAGCAGAGGGGGGGGGAGTGAGACCCAGTACTTC. It encodes CATSRGGGSETQYF. The chain has TRBV15 and TRBJ2-5; 7 bases are shared with TRBD2. The CDR3 runs to 14 residues. Trimming at V came to 1 base and at J to 5 bases, leaving 4 bases not matched to a gene. CDR1 is LNHNV and CDR2 is YYDKDF in the germline V gene (reference sequence).

The chain employs TRBV7-9 and TRBJ2-1; 7 nucleotides line up with TRBD2. V shed 4 bases, J shed 0 bases, and the junction held 9 bases outside the gene matches. There are 17 residues in the CDR3. Germline V gene lookup returns CDR1 SEHNR and CDR2 FQNEAQ (reference sequence). CDR3 in DNA: TGTGCCAGCAGCTCCCGCCTAGCGGTAAGCTCCTACAATGAGCAGTTCTTC. Protein sequence: CASSSRLAVSSYNEQFF.

The V gene is TRBV10-3, the J gene TRBJ2-5, with a tentative D call TRBD1 (6 bases). Germline CDR1 is ENHRY and CDR2 is SYGVKD. CDR3 length: 14 amino acids. V was cut by 2 bases and J by 5 bases, with 12 bases left in between. Written as DNA, the CDR3 is TGTGCCATCAGTGAGCAGGGAAGGGGGGAGACCCAGTACTTC. Its translation is CAISEQGRGETQYF.

The chain employs TRBV4-2 and TRBJ1-5; no definite D call. In germline, CDR1 is LGHNA, CDR2 YNFKEQ. The CDR3 is 16 residues long. The ends were cut back, 3 bases at V and 7 bases at J, with 19 bases in the middle. DNA for the CDR3: TGTGCCAGCAGCCAGGAGGGTGGACGGAGTTACCAGCCCCAGCATTTT. Translation: CASSQEGGRSYQPQHF.

This clone is a singleton in its sample. The rearrangement links TRBV7-9 to TRBJ1-4; 9 positions match TRBD1. Germline V gene sequence: CDR1 SEHNR, CDR2 FQNEAQ (reference sequence). The CDR3 is 17 residues long. The V and J ends lost 5 bases and 2 bases, in that order; junction bases with no gene match: 9. The CDR3 DNA sequence: TGTGCCAGCAGCCCGGGGGGAGGACAGGGGACTAATGAAAAACTGTTTTTT. It specifies CASSPGGGQGTNEKLFF.

This chain joins TRBV5-1 and TRBJ2-5; 8 bases fit TRBD2. Germline loops: CDR1 SGHRS, CDR2 YFSETQ. Losses at the gene ends were 4 bases for V and 4 bases for J; bases not matched to a gene: 12. CDR3 length equals 16 residues. As DNA, the CDR3 is TGCGCCAGCAGCCCCCGCGGGGGGATGAGGAGAGAGACCCAGTACTTC. It specifies CASSPRGGMRRETQYF.

V gene TRBV11-2 combines with J gene TRBJ2-7; 7 nucleotides align to TRBD1. There are 15 residues in the CDR3. With V trimmed by 2 bases and J by 2 bases, 6 bases remained unmatched. Germline CDR1 reads SGHAT; CDR2 reads FQNNGV. CDR3: CASSLRRDRTYEQYF. CDR3 bases: TGTGCCAGCAGCTTAAGACGGGACAGAACCTACGAGCAGTACTTC. The entire variable domain, with the rest obtained from reference TRBV11-2 and TRBJ2-7, is as follows: EAGVAQSPRYKIIEKRQSVAFWCNPISGHATLYWYQQILGQGPKLLIQFQNNGVVDDSQLPKDRFSAERLKGVDSTLKIQPAKLEDSAVYLCASSLRRDRTYEQYFGPGTRLTVT.

This sequence joins TRBV27 and TRBJ1-6; D ambiguous. V dropped 6 bases and J dropped 8 bases, with 14 bases sitting between them. The CDR3 runs to 14 residues. Germline-derived CDR1 and CDR2 are MNHEY and SMNVEV (reference sequence). The CDR3 spells CASRLRGTHSPLHF. In DNA form, the CDR3 reads TGTGCCAGCAGGCTTCGGGGTACGCATTCACCCCTCCACTTT.

The rearrangement joins TRBV5-1 to TRBJ2-3, with 7 bases identical to TRBD2. Trimming removed 4 bases from V and 2 bases from J; junction bases left unmatched: 10. The germline CDR1 and CDR2 sequences are SGHRS and YFSETQ. This CDR3 region has 16 residues. The CDR3 region is CASSPLRGGPTDTQYF. CDR3 coding DNA: TGCGCCAGCAGCCCCCTTCGCGGGGGACCCACAGATACGCAGTATTTT.

The chain uses TRBV7-2 and TRBJ2-2, with TRBD2 identical over 8 bases. Trimming removed 3 bases from V and 6 bases from J; junction bases left unmatched: 6. The CDR3 runs 15 residues. Per germline, CDR1 SGHTA and CDR2 FQGNSA. Written as DNA, the CDR3 is TGTGCCAGCAGCTTTTTAGCGGGAATGGCCGGGGAGCTGTTTTTT. This encodes CASSFLAGMAGELFF.

This clone has just a few counts. V and J are TRBV29-1 and TRBJ2-2, with D possibly being TRBD1 (6 bases). Germline V gene sequence: CDR1 SQVTM, CDR2 ANQGSEA. V was trimmed by 7 bases and J by 7 bases, leaving 10 bases between them. The CDR3 has 11 amino acids. CDR3 sequence (DNA): TGCAGCGCTACAGGGATCGGGGAGCTGTTTTTT. Its translation: CSATGIGELFF.

The rearrangement uses TRBV7-9 and TRBJ2-5; the D gene is possibly TRBD2 (6 bases). Germline V lookup: CDR1 SEHNR, CDR2 FQNEAQ (reference sequence). Trimming stripped 5 bases from V and 3 bases from J, with 13 bases between. The CDR3 runs to 14 residues. The CDR3 spells CASSHPVAEETQYF. CDR3 nucleotide sequence: TGTGCCAGCAGCCACCCAGTAGCGGAAGAGACCCAGTACTTC.

V is TRBV10-3 and J is TRBJ2-7, with D perhaps matching TRBD1 (6 bases). The germline V gene encodes CDR1 ENHRY and CDR2 SYGVKD. The CDR3 spans 16 residues. V was clipped by 2 bases and J by 3 bases, with 17 bases between them. The CDR3 DNA follows: TGTGCCATCAGTGAGCCGCAAGTTACAGGGAACTACGAGCAGTACTTC. It yields the protein CAISEPQVTGNYEQYF.

V is TRBV7-9 and J is TRBJ1-5, with TRBD1 matching over 7 bases. This CDR3 region has 13 residues. CDR1 and CDR2 from the germline V gene are SEHNR and FQNEAQ (reference sequence). Trimming cost V 3 bases and J 5 bases; bases outside gene matches: 1. The CDR3 reads CASSLGQHQPQHF. As DNA, the CDR3 is TGTGCCAGCAGCTTGGGACAGCATCAGCCCCAGCATTTT.

V usage is TRBV5-1 and J usage is TRBJ2-2; 9 positions agree with TRBD2. Losses at the gene ends were 3 bases for V and 5 bases for J; bases not matched to a gene: 8. CDR1 is SGHRS, CDR2 YFSETQ, per germline. The CDR3 is made up of 16 amino acids. CDR3 in amino acids: CASSSVSGRGTGELFF. In DNA, the CDR3 is TGCGCCAGCAGCTCAGTTAGCGGGAGAGGAACCGGGGAGCTGTTTTTT. Filled out from reference TRBV5-1 and TRBJ2-2, the complete variable domain reads KAGVTQTPRYLIKTRGQQVTLSCSPISGHRSVSWYQQTPGQGLQFLFEYFSETQRNKGNFPGRFSGRQFSNSRSEMNVSTLELGDSALYLCASSSVSGRGTGELFFGEGSRLTVL.

This clone has a single count. This sequence joins TRBV6-5 and TRBJ1-1; D is possibly TRBD1 (5 bases). Germline CDR1 is MNHEY and CDR2 is SVGAGI. The CDR3 contains 14 residues. Deletions cut 2 bases from V and 7 bases from J, with 14 bases between. The CDR3 nucleotides are TGTGCCAGCAGTTACGGAGCCAGGGCTGGTGAAGCTTTCTTT. Its protein is CASSYGARAGEAFF.

CDR3 protein: CASSKFTGGRTEAFF. The DNA of the CDR3 is TGTGCCAGCAGTAAATTCACAGGGGGCCGCACTGAAGCTTTCTTT. The rearrangement joins TRBV6-1 to TRBJ1-1; 9 bases map to TRBD1. CDR1 MNHNS and CDR2 SASEGT come from the germline V gene. CDR3 length equals 15 residues. V gave up 5 bases and J gave up 4 bases; unmatched junction bases: 8.

The rearrangement links TRBV19 to TRBJ1-4, with 8 nucleotides matching TRBD1. The CDR3 totals 14 residues. V was pared by 3 bases and J by 10 bases, with 7 bases of the junction left unmatched. Germline V gene sequence: CDR1 LNHDA, CDR2 SQIVND (reference sequence). The DNA of the CDR3 is TGTGCCAGTAGTATGCAGGGGGCTCAAGGAAAACTGTTTTTT. Translating it yields CASSMQGAQGKLFF.

V gene TRBV6-6 combines with J gene TRBJ1-4; 9 bases are a match to TRBD1. J gave up 7 bases and V 6 bases, and 6 bases lay outside the gene matches. This CDR3 is built from 14 residues. CDR1 is MNHNY, CDR2 SVGAGI, per germline (reference sequence). This chain's CDR3 is CASRWDRAGEKLFF. Here the CDR3 DNA reads TGTGCCAGCAGATGGGACAGGGCGGGTGAAAAACTGTTTTTT.

The J gene is TRBJ1-1, the V gene TRBV6-6; the match to TRBD1 covers 11 bases. J lost 10 bases, V lost 5 bases, and 9 bases had no gene match. The CDR3 is made up of 14 amino acids. From germline, CDR1 is MNHNY and CDR2 SVGAGI (reference sequence). DNA of the CDR3: TGTGCCAGCAGTACCGGGACAGGGGGATTCGGAGCTTTCTTT. The encoded protein is CASSTGTGGFGAFF.